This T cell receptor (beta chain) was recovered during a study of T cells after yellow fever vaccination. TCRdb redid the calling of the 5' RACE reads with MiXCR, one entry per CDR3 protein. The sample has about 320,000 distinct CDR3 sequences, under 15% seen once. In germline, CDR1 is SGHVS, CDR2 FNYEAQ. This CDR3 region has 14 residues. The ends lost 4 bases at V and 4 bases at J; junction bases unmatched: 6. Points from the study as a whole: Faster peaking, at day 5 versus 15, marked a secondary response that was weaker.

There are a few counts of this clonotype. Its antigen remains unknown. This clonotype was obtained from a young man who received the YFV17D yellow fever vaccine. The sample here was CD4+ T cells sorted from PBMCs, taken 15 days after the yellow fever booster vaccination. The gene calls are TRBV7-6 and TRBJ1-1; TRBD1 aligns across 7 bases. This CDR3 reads CASSSDRESTEAFF. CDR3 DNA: TGTGCCAGCAGCTCCGACAGGGAGAGCACTGAAGCTTTCTTT.